One sample yielded the 28 T cell receptor beta chains listed below, sequenced in a study of T cells after yellow fever vaccination. From the 5' RACE reads, TCRdb called clonotypes with MiXCR, one entry per CDR3 protein. This sample has hundreds of thousands of distinct CDR3 sequences; about 14% occur once, and the top ten carry about an eighth. Sequenced material: PBMCs, taken on the day of the yellow fever booster vaccination. The receptors derive from a man younger than 40 who received the YFV17D yellow fever vaccine.

This clonotype was recorded a few times. The CDR3 nucleotides are TGTGCCTGCCTGATGCGGGACAGCTTTTTCACTGAAGCTTTCTTT. This gives the protein CACLMRDSFFTEAFF. This chain uses TRBV30 with TRBJ1-1, with TRBD1 matching over 7 bases. V gave up 6 bases and J gave up 4 bases; unmatched junction bases: 14. Per the germline V gene, CDR1 is GTSNPN and CDR2 is SVGIG (reference sequence). This CDR3 has 15 amino acids.

The table lists this clonotype with a few counts. The rearrangement uses TRBV4-2 and TRBJ2-5; possible D gene TRBD2, 6 bases. The V gene's germline CDR1 is LGHNA and CDR2 YNFKEQ. The V end was cut by 1 base, the J end by 5 bases, with 14 bases between. The CDR3 has 15 residues. The CDR3 DNA sequence: TGTGCCAGCAGCCAAGTTGCGCCGGAGGGGGAGACCCAGTACTTC. This gives the protein CASSQVAPEGETQYF.

The rearrangement links TRBV5-1 to TRBJ2-1; tentatively, D is TRBD1 (6 bases). Germline CDR1 and CDR2: SGHRS and YFSETQ. This CDR3 contains 17 residues. With 3 bases removed from V and 7 bases from J, the gap between germline ends came to 23 bases. The CDR3: CASSSRLTGRGKNEQFF. For the CDR3, the DNA is TGCGCCAGCAGCTCTAGACTTACCGGAAGGGGGAAGAATGAGCAGTTCTTC.

This clonotype appeared many times. This sequence joins TRBV7-9 and TRBJ2-2; D is unresolved. V was trimmed by 2 bases and J by 3 bases, leaving 7 bases between them. Germline V gene data show CDR1 as SEHNR and CDR2 as FQNEAQ (reference sequence). The CDR3 totals 14 residues. The CDR3 reads CASSLWQDTGELFF. The CDR3 coding sequence is TGTGCCAGCAGCTTATGGCAGGACACCGGGGAGCTGTTTTTT.

The CDR3 DNA follows: TGTGCCAGCTATAGACCCTCCGGGGGAGGCACCGGGGAGCTGTTTTTT. It codes for CASYRPSGGGTGELFF. V is TRBV19 and J is TRBJ2-2, with D tentatively TRBD2 (6 bases). Germline values: CDR1 LNHDA, CDR2 SQIVND (reference sequence). The CDR3 consists of 16 residues. V was trimmed by 9 bases and J by 4 bases, leaving 21 bases between them.

This clonotype was recorded many times. V and J are TRBV5-1 and TRBJ2-1; 8 bases line up with TRBD2. The CDR3 has 15 amino acids. Germline V gives CDR1 SGHRS, CDR2 YFSETQ. V lost 0 bases and J lost 8; bases outside the gene matches: 7. The DNA for the CDR3 is TGCGCCAGCAGCTTGGATGGGACTAGGTACGATGAGCAGTTCTTC. Translating gives CASSLDGTRYDEQFF.

The chain combines TRBV7-9 with TRBJ2-2; the D gene is possibly TRBD1 (6 bases). The CDR3 length is 15 residues. Germline assignment: CDR1 SEHNR and CDR2 FQNEAQ (reference sequence). Deletions cut 5 bases from V and 1 base from J, with 11 bases between. This CDR3 is CASSESGVNTGELFF. In nucleotides, the CDR3 is TGTGCCAGCAGCGAATCAGGGGTGAACACCGGGGAGCTGTTTTTT. The full variable domain, with the rest looked up from reference TRBV7-9 and TRBJ2-2, is DTGVSQNPRHKITKRGQNVTFRCDPISEHNRLYWYRQTLGQGPEFLTYFQNEAQLEKSRLLSDRFSAERPKGSFSTLEIQRTEQGDSAMYLCASSESGVNTGELFFGEGSRLTVL.

The chain's CDR3 is CASSWDPGVYEQYF. The DNA for the CDR3 is TGCGCCAGCAGCTGGGACCCGGGGGTTTACGAGCAGTACTTC. V usage is TRBV5-1 and J usage is TRBJ2-7, with a possible D match to TRBD2 (6 bases). The CDR3 length is 14 residues. V gave up 3 bases and J gave up 4 bases, with 14 bases separating them. Looked up from germline, CDR1 is SGHRS and CDR2 is YFSETQ.

This chain connects TRBV12-3 or TRBV12-4 to TRBJ2-3; D ambiguous. Trimming pared 3 bases from V and 0 bases from J, leaving 16 bases between. The CDR3 is 17 residues long. The CDR3 here is CASSFEGLASSTDTQYF. The DNA of the CDR3 is TGTGCCAGCAGTTTCGAAGGCCTCGCCTCTAGCACAGATACGCAGTATTTT.

This clonotype was picked up many times. V and J are TRBV12-3 or TRBV12-4 and TRBJ1-2, with TRBD1 matching over 7 bases. The CDR3 consists of 13 residues. The ends lost 5 bases at V and 8 bases at J; junction bases unmatched: 8. Here the CDR3 DNA reads TGTGCCAGCAGTCCACTGACAGGGACCGGCTACACCTTC. The encoded protein is CASSPLTGTGYTF.

The V call is TRBV7-6, the J call TRBJ1-5; D may be TRBD1 (6 bases). V lost 5 bases to trimming and J lost 2 bases, with 7 bases between them. The germline CDR1 and CDR2 sequences are SGHVS and FNYEAQ. This CDR3 region has 13 residues. The CDR3 here is CASSKGGNQPQHF. CDR3 bases: TGTGCCAGCAGCAAGGGGGGCAATCAGCCCCAGCATTTT.

The chain links TRBV20-1 to TRBJ2-7; D call uncertain. Germline CDR1 is DFQATT and CDR2 is SNEGSKA (reference sequence). V lost 6 bases and J lost 5, with 20 bases in between. The CDR3 consists of 14 residues. CDR3 nucleotides: TGCAGTGCGCTTAGACCCCAGCCAGGCAACGAGCAGTACTTC. Its translation: CSALRPQPGNEQYF.

The V call is TRBV6-1, the J call TRBJ2-1; D gene unclear. The CDR3 consists of 13 residues. Per the germline V gene, CDR1 is MNHNS and CDR2 is SASEGT. V shed 2 bases and J shed 6 bases, with 8 bases lying between them. For the CDR3, the DNA is TGTGCCAGCAGTGAACAGCTTTCCAATGAGCAGTTCTTC. It translates to CASSEQLSNEQFF.

This sequence joins TRBV20-1 and TRBJ2-7, with TRBD2 matching over 7 bases. CDR1 and CDR2 (germline): DFQATT, SNEGSKA (reference sequence). The junction had 12 bases not matched to a gene; V was cut back by 7 bases and J by 0 bases. The CDR3 consists of 15 residues. CDR3 coding DNA: TGCAGTGTCCTCAGCGGGGAGGGGATCTCCTACGAGCAGTACTTC. Amino acid sequence: CSVLSGEGISYEQYF.

This clonotype was found a few times. The J gene is TRBJ2-7, the V gene TRBV5-1, with 11 bases that match TRBD2. After removal of 0 bases from V and 2 bases from J, the junction contained 4 bases not matched to a gene. Per germline, CDR1 SGHRS and CDR2 YFSETQ. The CDR3 spans 16 residues. The CDR3 here is CASSLAQTSGTYEQYF. Here the CDR3 DNA reads TGCGCCAGCAGCTTGGCGCAGACTAGCGGGACCTACGAGCAGTACTTC.

The chain couples TRBV4-3 to TRBJ2-3, with 9 bases matching TRBD1. The CDR3 length is 17 residues. Germline V gene data show CDR1 as LGHNA and CDR2 as YSLEER. J was trimmed by 3 bases and V by 0 bases; bases with no gene match: 7. The CDR3 bases are TGCGCCAGCAGCCAAGAAATCACAGGGGGCGGAACAGATACGCAGTATTTT. Its translation: CASSQEITGGGTDTQYF.

The gene calls are TRBV5-1 and TRBJ2-1; D is perhaps TRBD2 (6 bases). The V gene's germline CDR1 is SGHRS and CDR2 YFSETQ. The CDR3 sequence is 15 residues long. V was trimmed by 1 base and J by 7 bases, leaving 15 bases between them. The CDR3 DNA is TGCGCCAGCAGCTTGTTCGGGAGTAATTCGAATGAGCAGTTCTTC. This sequence encodes CASSLFGSNSNEQFF.

This chain links TRBV29-1 with TRBJ2-1; TRBD2 aligns across 11 bases. Germline V CDR1 and CDR2: SQVTM, ANQGSEA. The CDR3 consists of 14 residues. V was pared by 3 bases and J by 5 bases, with 3 bases of the junction left unmatched. CDR3 residues: CSVDKLAGDNEQFF. The CDR3 nucleotides read TGCAGCGTTGATAAACTAGCGGGAGACAATGAGCAGTTCTTC.

The sample holds a few counts of this clonotype. The chain has TRBV15 and TRBJ2-1, with a tentative D call TRBD1 (6 bases). Germline CDR1 LNHNV, CDR2 YYDKDF (reference sequence). This CDR3 has 13 amino acids. Trimming left V 0 bases short and J 8 bases short, with 8 bases between. DNA of the CDR3: TGTGCCACCAGCAGAGATAAGGGGGATGAGCAGTTCTTC. Translating it yields CATSRDKGDEQFF.

This clonotype was recorded many times. The chain employs TRBV7-2 and TRBJ1-5; D is unclear. Trimming removed 1 base from V and 2 bases from J, with 9 bases in between. Germline values: CDR1 SGHTA, CDR2 FQGNSA. This CDR3 spans 15 amino acids. CDR3 sequence (DNA): TGTGCCAGCAGCTTAGGAAGCGGGGGCAATCAGCCCCAGCATTTT. This gives the protein CASSLGSGGNQPQHF.

There are a few counts of this clonotype. The V and J genes are TRBV5-4 and TRBJ2-2; 7 bases map to TRBD1. Germline CDR1 reads SGHNT; CDR2 reads YYREEE (reference sequence). The junction had 11 bases not matched to a gene; V was cut back by 4 bases and J by 2 bases. The CDR3 runs 17 residues. CDR3 sequence: CASSARVTGYNTGELFF. The CDR3 region has the DNA TGTGCCAGCAGCGCCCGGGTGACAGGGTATAACACCGGGGAGCTGTTTTTT.

The rearrangement joins TRBV20-1 to TRBJ1-2; TRBD1 aligns across 10 bases. V lost 5 bases to trimming and J lost 7 bases; unmatched junction nucleotides: 10. The CDR3 contains 14 residues. Per the germline V gene, CDR1 is DFQATT and CDR2 is SNEGSKA (reference sequence). The CDR3: CSAPRGGQGGGYTF. The CDR3 DNA sequence: TGCAGTGCTCCGAGGGGCGGACAGGGGGGTGGCTACACCTTC.

Only a few counts were recorded for this clonotype. The genes are TRBV20-1 and TRBJ1-5, with D possibly matching TRBD1 (6 bases). The CDR3 length is 14 residues. The germline V gene has CDR1 DFQATT and CDR2 SNEGSKA (reference sequence). Trimming took off 1 base at V and 7 bases at J, with 14 bases between the two ends. The CDR3, as DNA: TGCAGTGCTAGAGTCGCAGGGGATCACCAGCCCCAGCATTTT. Encoded protein: CSARVAGDHQPQHF.

The chain uses TRBV7-2 and TRBJ2-2; D not certain. Trimming stripped 7 bases from V and 4 bases from J, with 10 bases between. Germline assignment: CDR1 SGHTA and CDR2 FQGNSA. This CDR3 contains 13 residues. CDR3 loop: CASTPRRTGELFF. The CDR3 nucleotides read TGTGCCAGCACCCCCCGGCGCACCGGGGAGCTGTTTTTT.

The chain combines TRBV6-1 with TRBJ2-2; D unresolved. Germline loops: CDR1 MNHNS, CDR2 SASEGT. Trimming left V 5 bases short and J 5 bases short, with 18 bases between. The CDR3 runs 16 residues. The CDR3 loop is CASSPLLQRGTGELFF. The CDR3 DNA reads as TGTGCCAGCAGTCCCCTTCTCCAGCGAGGAACCGGGGAGCTGTTTTTT.

This clonotype appeared a few times. The chain is built from TRBV7-2 and TRBJ2-6; D uncertain. Germline V gene lookup returns CDR1 SGHTA and CDR2 FQGNSA. Trimming shortened V by 1 base and J by 0 bases, and 4 bases separated the two germline ends. The CDR3 spans 15 residues. The DNA of the CDR3 is TGTGCCAGCAGCTTAGGACACTCTGGGGCCAACGTCCTGACTTTC. Protein: CASSLGHSGANVLTF.

This clonotype was seen a few times. V gene TRBV5-4 combines with J gene TRBJ2-3; no definite D call. Germline V gives CDR1 SGHNT, CDR2 YYREEE (reference sequence). CDR3 length: 13 amino acids. V was pared by 5 bases and J by 3 bases, with 10 bases between. CDR3: CASSYGWTDTQYF. CDR3 in DNA: TGTGCCAGCAGTTATGGTTGGACAGATACGCAGTATTTT.

Only a few counts were recorded for this clonotype. The chain is built from TRBV7-2 and TRBJ2-1; TRBD2 agrees at 8 bases. V dropped 5 bases and J dropped 10; count of bases not matched to a gene: 13. Germline assignment: CDR1 SGHTA and CDR2 FQGNSA. This CDR3 has 15 amino acids. Written as DNA, the CDR3 is TGTGCCAGCAGCCAAAGCGGGAGATTGGTTTGGGAGCAGTTCTTC. Amino acids: CASSQSGRLVWEQFF. The full variable domain, its missing parts supplied by reference TRBV7-2 and TRBJ2-1, is GAGVSQSPSNKVTEKGKDVELRCDPISGHTALYWYRQSLGQGLEFLIYFQGNSAPDKSGLPSDRFSAERTGGSVSTLTIQRTQQEDSAVYLCASSQSGRLVWEQFFGPGTRLTVL.